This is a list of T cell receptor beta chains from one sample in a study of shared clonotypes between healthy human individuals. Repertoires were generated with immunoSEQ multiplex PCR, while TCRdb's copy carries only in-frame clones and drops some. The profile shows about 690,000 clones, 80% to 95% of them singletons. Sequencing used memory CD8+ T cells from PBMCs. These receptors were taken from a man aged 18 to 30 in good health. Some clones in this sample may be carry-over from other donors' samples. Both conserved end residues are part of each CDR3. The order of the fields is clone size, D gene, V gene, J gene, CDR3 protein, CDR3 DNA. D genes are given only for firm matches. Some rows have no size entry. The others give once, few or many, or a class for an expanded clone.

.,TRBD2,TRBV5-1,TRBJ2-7,CASDPGLAGVEQYF,TGCGCCAGCGATCCTGGACTAGCGGGAGTCGAGCAGTACTTC
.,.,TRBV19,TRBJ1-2,CASIQSTAGYGYTF,TGTGCCAGTATCCAATCGACGGCCGGCTATGGCTACACCTTC
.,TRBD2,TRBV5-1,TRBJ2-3,CASSTGTSGGTSTDTQYF,TGCGCCAGCAGCACCGGGACTAGCGGGGGGACTAGCACAGATACGCAGTATTTT
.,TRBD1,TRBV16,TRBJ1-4,CASSPGTGNEKLFF,TGTGCCAGCAGCCCCGGGACAGGGAATGAAAAACTGTTTTTT
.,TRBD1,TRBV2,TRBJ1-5,CASGTGSGQPQHF,TGTGCCAGCGGGACAGGGTCGGGCCAGCCCCAGCATTTT
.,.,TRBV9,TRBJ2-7,CASSPRTGNSYEQYF,TGTGCCAGCAGCCCCCGAACTGGGAACTCCTACGAGCAGTACTTC
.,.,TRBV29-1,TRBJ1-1,CSVEDLYNTEAFF,TGCAGCGTTGAAGATCTATACAACACTGAAGCTTTCTTT
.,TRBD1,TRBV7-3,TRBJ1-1,CASSSRQGAGEAFF,TGTGCCAGCAGCTCGCGACAGGGGGCCGGTGAAGCTTTCTTT
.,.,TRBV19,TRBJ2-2,CASSIVPGQYTGELFF,TGTGCCAGTAGTATAGTCCCAGGGCAGTACACCGGGGAGCTGTTTTTT
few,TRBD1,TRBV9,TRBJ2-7,CASSVTGGADGEQYF,TGTGCCAGCAGCGTCACAGGGGGCGCCGATGGCGAGCAGTACTTC
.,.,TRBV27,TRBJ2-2,CASSLASPGELFF,TGTGCCAGCAGTTTAGCCTCCCCCGGGGAGCTGTTTTTT
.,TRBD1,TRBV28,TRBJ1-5,CASSRGQGHQPQHF,TGTGCCAGCAGTCGAGGACAGGGCCATCAGCCCCAGCATTTT
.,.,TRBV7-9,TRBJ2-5,CASSPDASQETQYF,TGTGCCAGCAGCCCCGATGCATCCCAAGAGACCCAGTACTTC
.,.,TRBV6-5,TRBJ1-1,CASSYRQEDTEAFF,TGTGCCAGCAGTTACCGACAGGAAGACACTGAAGCTTTCTTT
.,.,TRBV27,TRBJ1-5,CASSPYQSYQPQHF,TGTGCCAGCAGCCCCTATCAAAGCTATCAGCCCCAGCATTTT
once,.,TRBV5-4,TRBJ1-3,CASSLGPGSSGNTIYF,TGTGCCAGCAGCTTGGGTCCGGGGAGCTCTGGAAACACCATATATTTT
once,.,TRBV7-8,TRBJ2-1,CASSRGILRVDEQFF,TGTGCCAGCAGCAGAGGCATCCTCCGGGTTGATGAGCAGTTCTTC
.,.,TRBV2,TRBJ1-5,CASSDRGFSSNQPQHF,TGTGCCAGCAGTGACCGAGGGTTCAGTAGCAATCAGCCCCAGCATTTT
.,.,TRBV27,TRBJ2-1,CASSFLLGNEQFF,TGTGCCAGCAGTTTCCTACTAGGGAATGAGCAGTTCTTC
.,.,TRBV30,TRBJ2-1,CAWSVKADIYEQFF,TGTGCCTGGAGTGTAAAAGCGGATATATATGAGCAGTTCTTC
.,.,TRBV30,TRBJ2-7,CARSPGRSTLEQYF,TGTGCCCGCTCTCCGGGACGGTCCACCCTCGAGCAGTACTTC
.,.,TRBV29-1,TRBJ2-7,CSVEGGAYYEQYF,TGCAGCGTTGAAGGCGGGGCTTACTACGAGCAGTACTTC
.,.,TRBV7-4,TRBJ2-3,CASSPRPRSTDTQYF,TGTGCCAGCAGCCCGCGGCCCAGGAGCACAGATACGCAGTATTTT
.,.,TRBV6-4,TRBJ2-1,CASSEVEHNEQFF,TGTGCCAGCAGTGAAGTGGAGCACAATGAGCAGTTCTTC
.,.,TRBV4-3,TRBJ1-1,CASSQDPPQGGDTEAFF,TGCGCCAGCAGCCAAGATCCACCCCAGGGAGGGGACACTGAAGCTTTCTTT
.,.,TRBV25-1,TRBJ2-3,CASSDDRESSTDTQYF,TGTGCCAGCAGTGATGATCGGGAGTCCAGCACAGATACGCAGTATTTT